A selection of T cell receptor beta chains follows, all from one sample in a study of OX40 agonist ivuxolimab in advanced cancers. Data came from immunoSEQ multiplex PCR; TCRdb stores just in-frame clones and leaves some out. The table has over 30,000 clones, approximately 88% seen once. The specimen comprised CD4+ or CD8+ T cells sorted from blood, sampled in a trial of the OX40 agonist ivuxolimab. The receptors stem from an adult with an advanced solid tumor such as melanoma, head and neck, liver or kidney cancer. CDR3s include the opening cysteine and the closing phenylalanine or tryptophan. D genes are given only for firm matches. Clone size is stated in some rows and not others, as once, few, many or a class when expanded.

CASSADTLNTEAFF | TGTGCCAGCAGCGCCGACACCCTAAACACTGAAGCTTTCTTT | . | TRBV7-9 | . | TRBJ1-1
CAISEWGDSLMNTEAFF | TGTGCCATCAGTGAGTGGGGGGACAGCCTTATGAACACTGAAGCTTTCTTT | . | TRBV10-3 | TRBD1 | TRBJ1-1
CASSLSGYGYTF | TGTGCCAGCAGTTTATCAGGTTATGGCTACACCTTC | medium-sized | TRBV27 | . | TRBJ1-2
CTSSFTGSPGYTF | TGTACCAGCAGTTTTACAGGATCTCCGGGCTACACCTTC | . | TRBV28 | . | TRBJ1-2
CASTLGPEQYF | TGTGCCAGCACTCTAGGGCCCGAGCAGTACTTC | . | TRBV6-5 | . | TRBJ2-7
CASSQASGSYEQYF | TGCGCCAGCAGCCAGGCTAGCGGATCCTACGAGCAGTACTTC | . | TRBV4-1 | TRBD2 | TRBJ2-7
CASSQDRAYTGELFF | TGCGCCAGCAGCCAAGACAGGGCATACACCGGGGAGCTGTTTTTT | . | TRBV4-1 | . | TRBJ2-2
CASSSWDREGGYTF | TGTGCCAGCAGTTCCTGGGACAGGGAAGGGGGCTACACCTTC | medium-sized | TRBV27 | TRBD1 | TRBJ1-2
CASSQTRQGGQPQHF | TGCGCCAGCAGCCAGACAAGACAGGGTGGGCAGCCCCAGCATTTT | . | TRBV4-3 | TRBD1 | TRBJ1-5
CASSSGQGFEKLFF | TGTGCCAGCAGCTCCGGACAGGGATTTGAAAAACTGTTTTTT | . | TRBV13 | TRBD1 | TRBJ1-4
CAWSSLRIVRSEAFF | TGTGCCTGGAGTTCGCTTAGAATCGTCCGCTCCGAAGCTTTCTTT | . | TRBV30 | . | TRBJ1-1
CASSHRTSGASNTGELFF | TGTGCCAGCAGTCACCGGACTAGCGGAGCTTCGAACACCGGGGAGCTGTTTTTT | . | TRBV9 | TRBD2 | TRBJ2-2
CAWSVGRTYMADTQYF | TGTGCCTGGAGTGTAGGCAGAACTTATATGGCAGATACGCAGTATTTT | . | TRBV30 | . | TRBJ2-3
CATSTGTGANYGYTF | TGTGCCACCAGCACCGGGACAGGGGCCAACTATGGCTACACCTTC | . | TRBV15 | TRBD1 | TRBJ1-2
CASKDALQETQYF | TGTGCCAGCAAGGACGCCCTGCAAGAGACCCAGTACTTC | . | TRBV27 | . | TRBJ2-5
CASSRPQGLYYEQYF | TGTGCCAGCAGCCGACCGCAGGGACTCTACTACGAGCAGTACTTC | . | TRBV4-2 | . | TRBJ2-7
CASSLFVPGQIGNTIYF | TGTGCCAGCAGCTTGTTTGTTCCCGGACAAATTGGAAACACCATATATTTT | . | TRBV5-6 | . | TRBJ1-3
CASSTPGREQFF | TGTGCCAGCAGCACACCGGGACGGGAGCAGTTCTTC | once | TRBV9 | . | TRBJ2-1
CASSMQGGNYGYTF | TGTGCCAGTAGTATGCAGGGAGGCAACTATGGCTACACCTTC | once | TRBV19 | . | TRBJ1-2
CASSIRADRDAGYEQYF | TGTGCCAGTAGTATCCGGGCGGACAGGGATGCAGGCTACGAGCAGTACTTC | . | TRBV19 | TRBD1 | TRBJ2-7
CASSRGTVHNSPLHF | TGTGCCAGCAGCCGCGGGACGGTCCATAATTCACCCCTCCACTTT | . | TRBV6-5 | . | TRBJ1-6
CASSPGLAKTGGELFF | TGTGCCAGTAGTCCCGGACTAGCGAAAACAGGAGGGGAGCTGTTTTTT | . | TRBV19 | TRBD2 | TRBJ2-2
CASSFSGELFF | TGTGCCAGCAGTTTCTCCGGGGAGCTGTTTTTT | few | TRBV28 | . | TRBJ2-2
CASSLPEGGQVYGYTF | TGTGCCAGCAGCCTTCCGGAGGGGGGGCAAGTCTATGGCTACACCTTC | . | TRBV4-2 | . | TRBJ1-2
CASSLTGGGYYNEQFF | TGTGCCAGCAGCCTTACAGGGGGCGGGTACTACAATGAGCAGTTCTTC | . | TRBV2 | TRBD1 | TRBJ2-1
CASSLRSPGFTYDEAFF | TGTGCCAGCAGTTTACGATCCCCAGGGTTTACTTACGATGAAGCTTTCTTT | . | TRBV27 | . | TRBJ1-1
CASRPDWTVATNEKLFF | TGTGCCAGTAGGCCGGACTGGACTGTTGCAACTAATGAAAAACTGTTTTTT | . | TRBV19 | . | TRBJ1-4
CASGIASSGNTIYF | TGTGCCAGCGGCATTGCGAGCTCTGGAAACACCATATATTTT | . | TRBV19 | . | TRBJ1-3
CASSFYGDQNTEAFF | TGTGCCAGCAGCTTTTACGGGGATCAAAACACTGAAGCTTTCTTT | . | TRBV5-4 | . | TRBJ1-1
CASSLASAPSF | TGTGCCAGCAGCTTAGCATCGGCACCCAGCTTC | few | TRBV13 | . | TRBJ1-2
CASSLDKGILAGELFF | TGTGCCAGCAGCTTGGATAAGGGAATCCTCGCCGGGGAGCTGTTTTTT | . | TRBV5-8 | . | TRBJ2-2